A selection of T cell receptor beta chains follows, all from one sample in a study of CD8 T cells in Susac syndrome. TCRdb re-analysed the immunoSEQ multiplex PCR reads in MiXCR, keeping a single row per CDR3 protein. The sample includes approximately 150,000 distinct CDR3 sequences, about 90% of them seen just once. Specimen: CD4+ T cells from PBMCs. The receptors stem from a human donor in good health. The CDR3 runs from the conserved cysteine through the conserved F or W. Each record gives: CDR3 DNA, CDR3 protein, V gene, clone size, J gene, D gene. A D gene is named only where the DNA matches it firmly. A row's size may be missing; if present it is once, few, many or a size class.

CDR3nt: TGCAGTGCTAGGGTCCTGGGGGTCCACGCGGGCGATACGCAGTATTTT; CDR3aa: CSARVLGVHAGDTQYF; v_gene: TRBV20-1; abundance: -; j_gene: TRBJ2-3; d_gene: -
CDR3nt: TGTGCCACCAGTGATCGACTACAGGGGGGGCTCCGAAGGGAGCTGTTTTTT; CDR3aa: CATSDRLQGGLRRELFF; v_gene: TRBV24-1; abundance: -; j_gene: TRBJ2-2; d_gene: -
CDR3nt: TGTGCCAGCAGCCCAGGGGGCTCAAACTCTGGAAACACCATATATTTT; CDR3aa: CASSPGGSNSGNTIYF; v_gene: TRBV11-2; abundance: -; j_gene: TRBJ1-3; d_gene: TRBD1
CDR3nt: TGTGCCAGCAGCCGTCAAGGGGGCTTCTACAATGAGCAGTTCTTC; CDR3aa: CASSRQGGFYNEQFF; v_gene: TRBV3-1; abundance: -; j_gene: TRBJ2-1; d_gene: TRBD1
CDR3nt: TGTGCCAGCAGCGCCCAATACGAGCAGTACTTC; CDR3aa: CASSAQYEQYF; v_gene: TRBV7-9; abundance: -; j_gene: TRBJ2-7; d_gene: -
CDR3nt: TGCGCCAGCAGGCGGCAGGGGGACGGCACCGGGGAGCTGTTTTTT; CDR3aa: CASRRQGDGTGELFF; v_gene: TRBV5-1; abundance: -; j_gene: TRBJ2-2; d_gene: TRBD1
CDR3nt: TGCAGCGGGAGGACAGGGGACGAGCAGTACTTC; CDR3aa: CSGRTGDEQYF; v_gene: TRBV29-1; abundance: -; j_gene: TRBJ2-7; d_gene: TRBD1
CDR3nt: TGCAGTGCTAAAGACTCAAGCATTTACTCCTACGAGCAGTACTTC; CDR3aa: CSAKDSSIYSYEQYF; v_gene: TRBV20-1; abundance: -; j_gene: TRBJ2-7; d_gene: -
CDR3nt: TGTGCCAGCAGCTTAATGGGACCTGGCACAGATACGCAGTATTTT; CDR3aa: CASSLMGPGTDTQYF; v_gene: TRBV7-2; abundance: once; j_gene: TRBJ2-3; d_gene: -
CDR3nt: TGTGCCAGCAGCCGAGGCGGGGGCGGGGGCACAGATACGCAGTATTTT; CDR3aa: CASSRGGGGGTDTQYF; v_gene: TRBV7-2; abundance: -; j_gene: TRBJ2-3; d_gene: -
CDR3nt: TGTGCCAGCAGCAAGACTGAGAATGAGCAGTTCTTC; CDR3aa: CASSKTENEQFF; v_gene: TRBV4-2; abundance: once; j_gene: TRBJ2-1; d_gene: -
CDR3nt: TGCAGTGCTAGAGAGCGGGGGGGTGTAGAGACCCAGTACTTC; CDR3aa: CSARERGGVETQYF; v_gene: TRBV20-1; abundance: -; j_gene: TRBJ2-5; d_gene: TRBD2
CDR3nt: TGTGCCAGCAGCCCCCGACACGGGACTAACTCCTACGAGCAGTACTTC; CDR3aa: CASSPRHGTNSYEQYF; v_gene: TRBV9; abundance: -; j_gene: TRBJ2-7; d_gene: TRBD2
CDR3nt: TGTGCCAGCTCACCACGGGACACCTATAATTCACCCCTCCACTTT; CDR3aa: CASSPRDTYNSPLHF; v_gene: TRBV18; abundance: -; j_gene: TRBJ1-6; d_gene: -
CDR3nt: TGCGCCAGCAGTCAATCGGCACCTCACCGGGACAGGGGCAGGAACACTGAAGCTTTCTTT; CDR3aa: CASSQSAPHRDRGRNTEAFF; v_gene: TRBV23-1; abundance: -; j_gene: TRBJ1-1; d_gene: TRBD1
CDR3nt: TGTGCCAGCATTGCGGACAGGGCAGGGAATTCACCCCTCCACTTT; CDR3aa: CASIADRAGNSPLHF; v_gene: TRBV6-1; abundance: -; j_gene: TRBJ1-6; d_gene: TRBD1
CDR3nt: TGTGCCTGGATTTCGAGGGGATCCTATAATTCACCCCTCCACTTT; CDR3aa: CAWISRGSYNSPLHF; v_gene: TRBV30; abundance: -; j_gene: TRBJ1-6; d_gene: -
CDR3nt: TGCGCCAGCAGCTTGATTCCTGAATTTAGCACAGATACGCAGTATTTT; CDR3aa: CASSLIPEFSTDTQYF; v_gene: TRBV5-1; abundance: -; j_gene: TRBJ2-3; d_gene: -
CDR3nt: TGCGCCAGCAGACTAGCGGGAGAAGAGACCCAGTACTTC; CDR3aa: CASRLAGEETQYF; v_gene: TRBV10-2; abundance: few; j_gene: TRBJ2-5; d_gene: TRBD2
CDR3nt: TGCGCCAGCAGCTCTGGGACAGCGGGCACCGGGGAGCTGTTTTTT; CDR3aa: CASSSGTAGTGELFF; v_gene: TRBV5-1; abundance: -; j_gene: TRBJ2-2; d_gene: -
CDR3nt: TGCAGTGCCCCTCCATTCAGGGGCGTCCAAGAGACCCAGTACTTC; CDR3aa: CSAPPFRGVQETQYF; v_gene: TRBV20-1; abundance: -; j_gene: TRBJ2-5; d_gene: -
CDR3nt: TGTGCCAGCAGCAGCCGGGGACAGGGTCTTTCCAATGAGCAGTTCTTC; CDR3aa: CASSSRGQGLSNEQFF; v_gene: TRBV11-2; abundance: -; j_gene: TRBJ2-1; d_gene: TRBD1
CDR3nt: TGTGCCAGTAGTATAGGGACAGGGTTCACCTACGAGCAGTACTTC; CDR3aa: CASSIGTGFTYEQYF; v_gene: TRBV19; abundance: -; j_gene: TRBJ2-7; d_gene: TRBD1
CDR3nt: TGCGCCAGCAGCTCGGGGGGCAGGGGGAATCGATACGAGCAGTACTTC; CDR3aa: CASSSGGRGNRYEQYF; v_gene: TRBV5-1; abundance: -; j_gene: TRBJ2-7; d_gene: -
CDR3nt: TGTGCCAGCAGTGCCCTAAGGGGACTGTCCAATGAGCAGTTCTTC; CDR3aa: CASSALRGLSNEQFF; v_gene: TRBV6-4; abundance: once; j_gene: TRBJ2-1; d_gene: -
CDR3nt: TGTGCCATCATGTCCTCTGGAAACACCATATATTTT; CDR3aa: CAIMSSGNTIYF; v_gene: TRBV10-3; abundance: -; j_gene: TRBJ1-3; d_gene: -
CDR3nt: TGCAGTGTCAGCCAAACAGGGGCTGGTGGAAACACCATATATTTT; CDR3aa: CSVSQTGAGGNTIYF; v_gene: TRBV20-1; abundance: -; j_gene: TRBJ1-3; d_gene: TRBD1
CDR3nt: TGTGCCAGCAGCTTAGGTTGGGGGCAGGGAGGCAATCAGCCCCAGCATTTT; CDR3aa: CASSLGWGQGGNQPQHF; v_gene: TRBV7-2; abundance: -; j_gene: TRBJ1-5; d_gene: -
CDR3nt: TGTGCCTGGGATGACGGCTCTCTGAACACCGGGGAGCTGTTTTTT; CDR3aa: CAWDDGSLNTGELFF; v_gene: TRBV30; abundance: -; j_gene: TRBJ2-2; d_gene: -
CDR3nt: TGTGCCAGCAGTGAGGGGTCTAACAATGAGCAGTTCTTC; CDR3aa: CASSEGSNNEQFF; v_gene: TRBV28; abundance: -; j_gene: TRBJ2-1; d_gene: -